The 29 T cell receptor beta chains below all came from one sample that was sequenced in a study of cytomegalovirus exposure and HLA in healthy donors. The study ran its PCR with 60 Vbeta and 13 Jbeta primers. The assay was immunoSEQ multiplex PCR, and TCRdb's table has in-frame clones only and misses some. The repertoire includes 150,000 to 200,000 clones, less than 90% of them detected once, and around 4.3% sits in the top ten. Specimen: PBMCs. The receptors come from a woman aged 50 to 60 in good health and CMV-seropositive.

V and J are TRBV27 and TRBJ2-7, with TRBD1 as a possible D gene (6 bases). CDR3 length equals 13 residues. V dropped 5 bases and J dropped 2 bases, with 10 bases sitting between them. CDR1 is MNHEY, CDR2 SMNVEV, per germline (reference sequence). The CDR3 sequence: CASSAWGPYEQYF. The CDR3 bases are TGTGCCAGCAGTGCCTGGGGGCCCTACGAGCAGTACTTC.

The chain uses TRBV9 and TRBJ2-1; 11 nucleotides align to TRBD2. Germline V gene sequence: CDR1 SGDLS, CDR2 YYNGEE. The CDR3 is made up of 15 amino acids. The ends lost 1 base at V and 9 bases at J; junction bases unmatched: 6. DNA for the CDR3: TGTGCCAGCAGCGTATATACTAGCGGGAGTAGTGAGCAGTTCTTC. This gives the protein CASSVYTSGSSEQFF.

This chain connects TRBV7-6 to TRBJ1-3; D is perhaps TRBD1 (5 bases). Trimming took off 8 bases at V and 0 bases at J, with 17 bases between the two ends. The V gene's germline CDR1 is SGHVS and CDR2 FNYEAQ. CDR3 size: 16 residues. CDR3 nucleotides: TGTGCCAGCTCATTGGGGCGGCCATCCTCTGGAAACACCATATATTTT. Translation: CASSLGRPSSGNTIYF.

The genes are TRBV28 and TRBJ2-7, with a tentative D call TRBD2 (7 bases). Trimming cost V 8 bases and J 5 bases, with 19 bases left between them. The CDR3 consists of 14 residues. Germline V CDR1 and CDR2: MDHEN, SYDVKM. The CDR3 sequence: CASGNRGAKDEQYF. DNA for the CDR3: TGTGCCAGCGGTAACCGGGGGGCGAAAGACGAGCAGTACTTC.

This chain joins TRBV11-2 and TRBJ2-7, with D unclear. The V gene's germline CDR1 is SGHAT and CDR2 FQNNGV. Trimming stripped 5 bases from V and 2 bases from J, with 19 bases between. The CDR3 contains 16 residues. The CDR3 here is CASSLTKLLFTYEQYF. The CDR3 region has the DNA TGTGCCAGCAGCCTTACTAAGCTATTGTTTACCTACGAGCAGTACTTC.

A word on this clone: At one end, the junction sequence differs from germline, possibly due to a read error. The chain recombines TRBV10-3 with TRBJ2-7; 10 nucleotides line up with TRBD2. The germline gives CDR1 ENHRY, CDR2 SYGVKD. The length of the CDR3 is 15 residues. The CDR3 DNA reads TGTGCCAGCAGTTACTCTAGCGGGGGCTCCTACGAGCAGTACTTC. It yields the protein CASSYSSGGSYEQYF.

The chain joins TRBV18 to TRBJ1-1, with 7 bases that match TRBD1. With V trimmed by 6 bases and J by 6 bases, 10 bases remained unmatched. CDR1 is KGHSH, CDR2 LQKENI, per germline. The CDR3 runs to 14 residues. The CDR3 coding sequence is TGTGCCAGCTCTCCCGGGACAGAGGGCCCTGAAGCTTTCTTT. It is translated as CASSPGTEGPEAFF.

In its sample, this clone was seen a few times. The gene calls are TRBV9 and TRBJ2-7; D is possibly TRBD2 (6 bases). The CDR3 contains 14 residues. V lost 4 bases and J lost 2, with 13 bases in between. Germline assignment: CDR1 SGDLS and CDR2 YYNGEE. The CDR3 sequence is CASSPTPGAYEQYF. The CDR3 region has the DNA TGTGCCAGCAGCCCTACTCCGGGGGCCTACGAGCAGTACTTC.

The V and J genes are TRBV2 and TRBJ2-7; D may be TRBD2 (6 bases). Trimming removed 4 bases from V and 6 bases from J, with 22 bases in between. Germline V CDR1 and CDR2: SNHLY, FYNNEI. The CDR3 sequence is 16 residues long. The CDR3 here is CASSVGRGPARGEQYF. The CDR3 nucleotides read TGTGCCAGCAGTGTTGGGCGGGGACCCGCTCGCGGCGAGCAGTACTTC.

CDR3: CASAPGTSGSNPSYNEQFF. The CDR3 DNA sequence: TGTGCTAGTGCGCCGGGGACTAGCGGGTCGAACCCCTCCTACAATGAGCAGTTCTTC. The V gene is TRBV12-5, the J gene TRBJ2-1, with TRBD2 identical over 12 bases. V lost 7 bases to trimming and J lost 0 bases; unmatched junction nucleotides: 13. CDR3 length: 19 residues. Germline V gene data show CDR1 as LGHNT and CDR2 as FRNRAP. Filled out from reference TRBV12-5 and TRBJ2-1, the complete variable domain reads DARVTQTPRHKVTEMGQEVTMRCQPILGHNTVFWYRQTMMQGLELLAYFRNRAPLDDSGMPKDRFSAEMPDATLATLKIQPSEPRDSAVYFCASAPGTSGSNPSYNEQFFGPGTRLTVL.

The CDR3 loop is CASSIALAGPYEQYF. As DNA, the CDR3 is TGTGCCAGTAGTATAGCCCTAGCGGGCCCCTACGAGCAGTACTTC. This sequence joins TRBV19 and TRBJ2-7; 8 bases map to TRBD2. Germline V gene lookup returns CDR1 LNHDA and CDR2 SQIVND (reference sequence). This CDR3 comprises 15 residues. Trimming took 1 base from V and 2 from J; bases not matched to a gene: 4.

The genes are TRBV2 and TRBJ1-2; maybe TRBD1 (6 bases). The CDR3 is 13 residues long. The germline gives CDR1 SNHLY, CDR2 FYNNEI. V was shortened by 7 bases and J by 7 bases, with 16 bases between the two germline ends. The CDR3: CASTLGGAGGYTF. For the CDR3, the DNA is TGTGCCAGCACCCTAGGGGGGGCTGGTGGCTACACCTTC.

The chain links TRBV4-3 to TRBJ1-4, with TRBD1 identical over 7 bases. J gave up 4 bases and V 4 bases, and 6 bases lay outside the gene matches. The V gene's germline CDR1 is LGHNA and CDR2 YSLEER. The CDR3 is made up of 15 amino acids. The chain's CDR3 is CASSLGGQFNEKLFF. In DNA, the CDR3 is TGCGCCAGCAGCCTTGGGGGACAGTTTAATGAAAAACTGTTTTTT.

The V gene is TRBV4-1, the J gene TRBJ2-7, with TRBD1 matching over 10 bases. Germline CDR1 and CDR2: MGHRA and YSYEKL. The CDR3 length is 15 residues. The ends lost 1 base at V and 6 bases at J; junction bases unmatched: 6. CDR3 nucleotide sequence: TGCGCCAGCAGCCAAGCGGGACAGGGGATAATCGAGCAGTACTTC. Translating it yields CASSQAGQGIIEQYF.

This clone showed up just a few times. This chain links TRBV5-1 with TRBJ2-2; D remains ambiguous. CDR1 and CDR2 (germline): SGHRS, YFSETQ. This CDR3 is built from 15 residues. Trimming left V 0 bases short and J 4 bases short, with 10 bases between. CDR3: CASSLARESTGELFF. The CDR3 DNA is TGCGCCAGCAGCTTGGCCCGCGAGAGCACCGGGGAGCTGTTTTTT.

The J gene is TRBJ2-3, the V gene TRBV10-1, with 14 bases identical to TRBD2. The V gene's germline CDR1 is WNHNN and CDR2 SYGVQD (reference sequence). Trimming at V came to 10 bases and at J to 5 bases, leaving 17 bases not matched to a gene. The CDR3 covers 18 residues. The CDR3 reads CATSDSGLAGAQGDTQYF. As DNA, the CDR3 is TGCGCCACTTCGGATTCGGGACTAGCGGGGGCCCAGGGAGATACGCAGTATTTT.

This chain uses TRBV19 with TRBJ2-3, with no clear D. The V gene's germline CDR1 is LNHDA and CDR2 SQIVND (reference sequence). Trimming took 3 bases from V and 0 from J, leaving 7 bases between them. The CDR3 contains 14 residues. The CDR3: CASSIPYSTDTQYF. The CDR3 DNA reads as TGTGCCAGTAGTATCCCCTATAGCACAGATACGCAGTATTTT.

The rearrangement uses TRBV4-1 and TRBJ1-5; 7 nucleotides match TRBD1. With 1 base clipped from V and 0 bases from J, the junction kept 12 bases outside the gene matches. CDR1 is MGHRA, CDR2 YSYEKL, per germline. The CDR3 runs to 19 residues. The CDR3 DNA sequence: TGCGCCAGCAGCCAAGCGGGACAGTTCGACCGATATAGCAATCAGCCCCAGCATTTT. Translation: CASSQAGQFDRYSNQPQHF.

The chain recombines TRBV4-3 with TRBJ2-3, with 8 positions matching TRBD1. Germline lookup yields CDR1 LGHNA and CDR2 YSLEER. This CDR3 is built from 14 residues. V was pared by 4 bases and J by 4 bases, with 4 bases of the junction left unmatched. CDR3 DNA: TGCGCCAGCAGCCCCAGACAGGGGTCAGATACGCAGTATTTT. Translated, it gives CASSPRQGSDTQYF.

V gene TRBV5-6 combines with J gene TRBJ2-7, with 9 bases lining up with TRBD2. This CDR3 is 15 amino acids long. Looked up from germline, CDR1 is SGHDT and CDR2 is YYEEEE. V gave up 0 bases and J gave up 7 bases; unmatched junction bases: 8. CDR3 nucleotides: TGTGCCAGCAGCTTGGATGCGGGAGGGCCGGGAGAGCAGTACTTC. This codes for CASSLDAGGPGEQYF.

The chain combines TRBV9 with TRBJ2-7, with D unresolved. From germline, CDR1 is SGDLS and CDR2 YYNGEE. V was clipped by 0 bases and J by 1 base, with 11 bases between them. The CDR3 loop spans 15 amino acids. In DNA form, the CDR3 reads TGTGCCAGCAGCGTAGGAACAGCCCTATCCTACGAGCAGTACTTC. This gives the protein CASSVGTALSYEQYF.

The CDR3 nucleotides are TGTGCCAGCAGTTATTCAGGGAGCAATCAGCCCCAGCATTTT. Translated, it gives CASSYSGSNQPQHF. The chain couples TRBV2 to TRBJ1-5; maybe TRBD1 (5 bases). V was pared by 5 bases and J by 1 base, with 9 bases between. The germline V gene has CDR1 SNHLY and CDR2 FYNNEI. This CDR3 is built from 14 residues. Using reference TRBV2 and TRBJ1-5 for the parts outside the CDR3, the full variable domain is EPEVTQTPSHQVTQMGQEVILRCVPISNHLYFYWYRQILGQKVEFLVSFYNNEISEKSEIFDDQFSVERPDGSNFTLKIRSTKLEDSAMYFCASSYSGSNQPQHFGDGTRLSIL.

V usage is TRBV5-1 and J usage is TRBJ2-1, with 7 nucleotides matching TRBD2. V lost 2 bases to trimming and J lost 2 bases; unmatched junction nucleotides: 4. There are 15 residues in the CDR3. Germline lookup yields CDR1 SGHRS and CDR2 YFSETQ. The CDR3 sequence: CASSLAGSTYNEQFF. The CDR3 DNA reads as TGCGCCAGCAGCTTAGCGGGATCTACCTACAATGAGCAGTTCTTC.

The chain uses TRBV27 and TRBJ2-1, with 10 bases aligning to TRBD2. V was clipped by 6 bases and J by 7 bases; unmatched bases: 12. The CDR3 totals 16 residues. Germline V CDR1 and CDR2: MNHEY, SMNVEV (reference sequence). CDR3 region: CASRGGERGGVNEQFF. CDR3 DNA sequence: TGTGCCAGCAGGGGGGGGGAGCGGGGGGGCGTTAATGAGCAGTTCTTC.

The CDR3 nucleotides read TGTGCCAGCAGCCAAGAGCCTAGCGGGGGTTACAATGAGCAGTTCTTC. This encodes CASSQEPSGGYNEQFF. The rearrangement links TRBV4-2 to TRBJ2-1; 10 bases fit TRBD2. CDR1 is LGHNA and CDR2 is YNFKEQ in the germline V gene. The CDR3 covers 16 residues. V was clipped by 0 bases and J by 4 bases; unmatched bases: 3.

The chain uses TRBV4-2 and TRBJ1-2; TRBD1 might be the D (6 bases). The germline V and J ends were trimmed by 1 base and 4 bases, with 13 bases remaining between them. The CDR3 consists of 15 residues. Germline CDR1 and CDR2: LGHNA and YNFKEQ. CDR3 sequence reads: CASSQVGDILYGYTF. The CDR3 nucleotides are TGTGCCAGCAGCCAAGTTGGGGACATACTCTATGGCTACACCTTC.

The chain has TRBV27 and TRBJ2-1; 13 nucleotides agree with TRBD2. Germline V CDR1 and CDR2: MNHEY, SMNVEV (reference sequence). The CDR3 loop spans 16 amino acids. The V segment lost 2 bases and the J segment 8 bases; nucleotides outside the gene matches: 6. As DNA, the CDR3 is TGTGCCAGCAGTTTAGCGGGGACTAGCGGGATCGATGAGCAGTTCTTC. It specifies CASSLAGTSGIDEQFF.

This clone was observed a handful of times. The chain recombines TRBV27 with TRBJ2-1, with 10 bases fitting TRBD2. Per germline, CDR1 MNHEY and CDR2 SMNVEV (reference sequence). The CDR3 length is 15 residues. With 5 bases clipped from V and 4 bases from J, the junction kept 5 bases outside the gene matches. The DNA of the CDR3 is TGTGCCAGCAGTCGAGCGGGGGGGAAATACAATGAGCAGTTCTTC. Translating gives CASSRAGGKYNEQFF.

V is TRBV28 and J is TRBJ2-4; possible D gene TRBD2, 6 bases. CDR1 and CDR2 (germline): MDHEN, SYDVKM. CDR3 length: 16 amino acids. V was pared by 6 bases and J by 0 bases, with 15 bases between. The CDR3 region is CASSSGTALAKNIQYF. The CDR3 nucleotides are TGTGCCAGCAGCTCGGGGACTGCTCTAGCCAAAAACATTCAGTACTTC.